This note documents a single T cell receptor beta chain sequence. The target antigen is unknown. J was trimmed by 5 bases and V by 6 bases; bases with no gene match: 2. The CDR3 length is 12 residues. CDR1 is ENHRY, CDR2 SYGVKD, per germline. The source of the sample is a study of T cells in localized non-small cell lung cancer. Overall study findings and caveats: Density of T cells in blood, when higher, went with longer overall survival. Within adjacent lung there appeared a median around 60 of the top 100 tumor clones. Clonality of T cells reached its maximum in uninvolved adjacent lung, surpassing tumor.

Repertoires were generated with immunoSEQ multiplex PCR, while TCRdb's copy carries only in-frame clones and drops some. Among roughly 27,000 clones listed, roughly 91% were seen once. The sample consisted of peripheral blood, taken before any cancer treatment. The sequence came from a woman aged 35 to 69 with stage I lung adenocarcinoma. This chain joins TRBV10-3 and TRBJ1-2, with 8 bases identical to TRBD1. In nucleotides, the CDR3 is TGTGCCATCAGAGACAGGGGTTATGGCTACACCTTC. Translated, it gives CAIRDRGYGYTF.